This passage covers 25 T cell receptor beta chains from one sample sequenced in a study of shared clonotypes between healthy human individuals. Libraries were prepared by immunoSEQ multiplex PCR; TCRdb keeps only in-frame clonotypes and omits some of them. The sample consists of around 720,000 clones, 60% to 75% of them appearing once. Sequenced material: memory CD4+ T cells sorted from blood. Noted subset: CD45RA-negative fraction. Every receptor here comes from a woman aged 25-40 years in good health.

This chain links TRBV7-2 with TRBJ2-7; D is ambiguous. Germline assignment: CDR1 SGHTA and CDR2 FQGNSA. The germline V and J ends were trimmed by 1 base and 3 bases, with 10 bases remaining between them. The CDR3 is 14 residues long. The CDR3 loop is CASSLGGRYYEQYF. The CDR3 DNA reads TGTGCCAGCAGCTTAGGAGGCAGATACTACGAGCAGTACTTC.

The count of this clone is one. This chain uses TRBV27 with TRBJ2-3; unclear D gene. CDR1 is MNHEY and CDR2 is SMNVEV in the germline V gene (reference sequence). With 1 base removed from V and 2 bases from J, the gap between germline ends came to 13 bases. The CDR3 has 16 residues. CDR3 residues: CASSLLGRGATDTQYF. The CDR3 DNA is TGTGCCAGCAGTTTATTGGGAAGAGGAGCCACAGATACGCAGTATTTT.

This clone was seen only once. The chain combines TRBV11-2 with TRBJ1-1; D remains unclear. CDR3 length equals 13 residues. The germline gives CDR1 SGHAT, CDR2 FQNNGV. Trimming removed 5 bases at V and 1 base at J, with 8 bases between. In nucleotides, the CDR3 is TGTGCCAGCAGCCTAGCTCAGAACACTGAAGCTTTCTTT. Translated: CASSLAQNTEAFF.

The chain couples TRBV28 to TRBJ2-2; D might be TRBD1 or TRBD2, each matching 5 bases. Germline values: CDR1 MDHEN, CDR2 SYDVKM. Between the trimmed V and J ends, which lost 9 bases and 0 bases, there was a span of 11 bases. The CDR3 totals 14 residues. The CDR3 reads CASYVGANTGELFF. The CDR3 DNA is TGTGCCAGTTACGTGGGGGCGAACACCGGGGAGCTGTTTTTT.

The genes are TRBV5-1 and TRBJ2-7, with D perhaps TRBD2 (5 bases). Germline CDR1 SGHRS, CDR2 YFSETQ. V dropped 4 bases and J dropped 3 bases, with 14 bases sitting between them. The CDR3 has 14 residues. The DNA for the CDR3 is TGCGCCAGCAGCGAAACTACGGGGAACTACGAGCAGTACTTC. Amino acids: CASSETTGNYEQYF.

This chain links TRBV11-2 with TRBJ2-2, with a weak D call TRBD1 (6 bases). V was pared by 3 bases and J by 1 base, with 12 bases between. This CDR3 has 16 residues. The germline V gene has CDR1 SGHAT and CDR2 FQNNGV. The CDR3 bases are TGTGCCAGCAGCTTTTTAAGGGGGAGGAACACCGGGGAGCTGTTTTTT. It translates to CASSFLRGRNTGELFF. The full variable domain, rest sourced from reference TRBV11-2 and TRBJ2-2, is EAGVAQSPRYKIIEKRQSVAFWCNPISGHATLYWYQQILGQGPKLLIQFQNNGVVDDSQLPKDRFSAERLKGVDSTLKIQPAKLEDSAVYLCASSFLRGRNTGELFFGEGSRLTVL.

This clone was seen just once. This sequence joins TRBV5-1 and TRBJ2-3; D gene uncertain. V lost 6 bases, J lost 5 bases, and 16 bases lay in between. Germline V gene sequence: CDR1 SGHRS, CDR2 YFSETQ. This CDR3 has 14 residues. The CDR3 region is CASTTLVWGDTQYF. CDR3 in DNA: TGCGCCAGCACCACTCTCGTTTGGGGAGATACGCAGTATTTT.

The rearrangement links TRBV6-1 to TRBJ1-2; D remains unclear. Germline values: CDR1 MNHNS, CDR2 SASEGT. V gave up 0 bases and J gave up 3 bases, with 11 bases separating them. This CDR3 contains 15 residues. For the CDR3, the DNA is TGTGCCAGCAGTGAAGCGGTGGGGTGGGACTATGGCTACACCTTC. This sequence encodes CASSEAVGWDYGYTF.

The chain combines TRBV19 with TRBJ2-4, with TRBD2 identical over 11 bases. The V segment lost 3 bases and the J segment 5 bases; nucleotides outside the gene matches: 9. This CDR3 contains 17 residues. CDR1 and CDR2 (germline): LNHDA, SQIVND (reference sequence). The CDR3 DNA is TGTGCCAGTAGTATTTCCATGACTAGCGGGACCCAAAACATTCAGTACTTC. Translated: CASSISMTSGTQNIQYF.

The chain employs TRBV30 and TRBJ2-7; D tentatively reads TRBD1 or TRBD2 (5 bases each). Trimming removed 5 bases at V and 6 bases at J, with 17 bases between. CDR1 is GTSNPN, CDR2 SVGIG, per germline (reference sequence). The CDR3 is made up of 13 amino acids. As DNA, the CDR3 is TGTGCCTGGTCAAAGGGACCGCTCCTCGAGCAGTACTTC. It translates to CAWSKGPLLEQYF.

The chain is built from TRBV13 and TRBJ2-7, with 8 bases lining up with TRBD1. Germline lookup yields CDR1 PRHDT and CDR2 FYEKMQ (reference sequence). The CDR3 consists of 15 residues. Trimming took 7 bases from V and 5 from J; bases not matched to a gene: 13. CDR3 nucleotide sequence: TGTGCCAGCACCTTCAAGCCCACAGGGGGTCACGAGCAGTACTTC. This sequence encodes CASTFKPTGGHEQYF.

The sample holds a few counts of this clone. A much larger clone lies a single base off, so this may be a read error. The V gene is TRBV7-2, the J gene TRBJ2-7, with D unclear. V lost 3 bases and J lost 3, with 3 bases in between. CDR3 length equals 11 residues. Germline V gene sequence: CDR1 SGHTA, CDR2 FQGNSA. The CDR3 nucleotides read TGTGCCAGCAGCTTCCACTACGAGCAGTACTTC. Encoded protein: CASSFHYEQYF.

This chain joins TRBV4-1 and TRBJ2-3; unclear D gene. V was pared by 0 bases and J by 6 bases, with 13 bases between. Germline assignment: CDR1 MGHRA and CDR2 YSYEKL. There are 15 residues in the CDR3. CDR3 residues: CASSQDQEWRDTQYF. The CDR3 DNA is TGCGCCAGCAGCCAAGATCAGGAATGGCGCGATACGCAGTATTTT.

J is TRBJ2-3 and V is TRBV11-2; 12 bases are shared with TRBD2. CDR3 length: 18 amino acids. Germline CDR1 and CDR2: SGHAT and FQNNGV. J lost 4 bases, V lost 2 bases, and 10 bases had no gene match. DNA for the CDR3: TGTGCCAGCAGCTTAACCCTCGTGGCTAGCGGGAGGGCAGATACGCAGTATTTT. The encoded protein is CASSLTLVASGRADTQYF.

In its sample, this clone was seen once. The V and J genes are TRBV30 and TRBJ2-2, with 12 bases lining up with TRBD2. V was pared by 2 bases and J by 1 base, with 2 bases of the junction left unmatched. This CDR3 has 16 amino acids. Germline loops: CDR1 GTSNPN, CDR2 SVGIG (reference sequence). CDR3 amino acids: CAWSRTSGMNTGELFF. DNA of the CDR3: TGTGCCTGGAGTCGGACTAGCGGGATGAACACCGGGGAGCTGTTTTTT.

The chain carries TRBV2 and TRBJ2-5; tentative D call: TRBD2 (6 bases). The V end was cut by 6 bases, the J end by 4 bases, with 15 bases between. CDR1 and CDR2 (germline): SNHLY, FYNNEI. The CDR3 length is 14 residues. The CDR3 nucleotides read TGTGCCAGCAGGGGGGACTCTCAGGCAGAGACCCAGTACTTC. It yields the protein CASRGDSQAETQYF.

The rearrangement links TRBV6-5 to TRBJ1-2, with D possibly TRBD1 on 5 matching bases. The CDR3 consists of 14 residues. V lost 5 bases to trimming and J lost 5 bases, with 15 bases between them. The germline CDR1 and CDR2 sequences are MNHEY and SVGAGI. CDR3 amino acids: CASSTGKRGYGYTF. CDR3 in DNA: TGTGCCAGCAGTACCGGGAAGAGGGGATATGGCTACACCTTC.

To note about this clone: Other nucleotide sequences in the sample specify the same CDR3. The rearrangement links TRBV6-5 to TRBJ2-1, with a possible D match to TRBD1 (6 bases). V was pared by 5 bases and J by 0 bases, with 11 bases between. The CDR3 runs to 15 residues. Germline V gene lookup returns CDR1 MNHEY and CDR2 SVGAGI. In DNA, the CDR3 is TGTGCCAGCAGTCTGGGACATCGCTCCTACAATGAGCAGTTCTTC. Its translation is CASSLGHRSYNEQFF.

This chain joins TRBV27 and TRBJ1-2; D possibly corresponds to TRBD1 (5 bases). The CDR3 length is 14 residues. Trimming took off 4 bases at V and 2 bases at J, with 11 bases between the two ends. The V gene's germline CDR1 is MNHEY and CDR2 SMNVEV (reference sequence). CDR3 nucleotide sequence: TGTGCCAGCAGTTCCCTGGGGGGGAACTATGGCTACACCTTC. Protein product: CASSSLGGNYGYTF.

V usage is TRBV5-5 and J usage is TRBJ2-4, with 9 bases identical to TRBD2. The germline V gene encodes CDR1 SGHKS and CDR2 YYEKEE (reference sequence). The CDR3 contains 17 residues. V was clipped by 3 bases and J by 2 bases; unmatched bases: 9. DNA for the CDR3: TGTGCCAGCAGCTCGTTAGCGGGAGTCGCGACCAAAAACATTCAGTACTTC. Its translation is CASSSLAGVATKNIQYF.

The chain links TRBV6-5 to TRBJ2-5; 9 bases line up with TRBD1. Unmatched junction bases numbered 12, after V lost 6 bases and J lost 7 bases. The CDR3 loop spans 15 amino acids. The germline V gene encodes CDR1 MNHEY and CDR2 SVGAGI. CDR3 amino acids: CASSTGGGERGTQYF. CDR3 in DNA: TGTGCCAGCAGCACAGGGGGCGGAGAAAGAGGGACCCAGTACTTC.

This clone was seen repeatedly, ten times or more. The chain has TRBV5-6 and TRBJ2-2, with no clear D. Germline V lookup: CDR1 SGHDT, CDR2 YYEEEE. CDR3 length: 14 amino acids. The V end lost 5 bases, the J end lost 3 bases, and 11 bases lay between the germline ends. The CDR3 sequence is CASSFDAHTGELFF. The CDR3 region has the DNA TGTGCCAGCAGTTTTGACGCCCACACCGGGGAGCTGTTTTTT.

V is TRBV7-6 and J is TRBJ2-2, with D unclear. The CDR3 loop spans 14 amino acids. V was cut by 1 base and J by 5 bases, with 8 bases left in between. Germline CDR1 and CDR2: SGHVS and FNYEAQ. CDR3 bases: TGTGCCAGCAGCTTAGGTCACCAAACCGGGGAGCTGTTTTTT. This encodes CASSLGHQTGELFF.

V usage is TRBV5-1 and J usage is TRBJ2-5; 7 bases fit TRBD1. V dropped 4 bases and J dropped 3; count of bases not matched to a gene: 6. There are 14 residues in the CDR3. Germline V gives CDR1 SGHRS, CDR2 YFSETQ. The chain's CDR3 is CASSALDRKETQYF. In nucleotides, the CDR3 is TGCGCCAGCAGCGCCCTGGACAGGAAAGAGACCCAGTACTTC.

The chain has TRBV2 and TRBJ2-2, with D uncertain. The germline gives CDR1 SNHLY, CDR2 FYNNEI. CDR3 length equals 14 residues. Deletions cut 3 bases from V and 1 base from J, with 6 bases between. The CDR3 DNA sequence: TGTGCCAGCAGTGAGGGCTTGAACACCGGGGAGCTGTTTTTT. Translated: CASSEGLNTGELFF.